Following are 2 T cell receptor beta chains from one sample sequenced in a study of regulatory T cells in long-lasting Graves disease. As to time point: newly diagnosed GD, antithyroid drugs for less than 3 months. Construction of the TCR library relied on RNA isolated from PBMCs. Building of the TCR beta libraries involved iRepertoire HTBI primers and Arm-PCR of CDR3 regions. MiXCR, run by TCRdb on the multiplex PCR reads, gives a single entry per CDR3 protein. The top ten clones hold 12% of a sample with around 450,000 distinct CDR3 sequences, around 16% of them seen once. These data were also filed under a second study, of T cells in Graves' hyperthyroidism and ophthalmopathy.

Here the sequenced sample was peripheral blood mononuclear cells (PBMCs), taken at new diagnosis, from a patient treated with antithyroid drugs. Receptors originate from a middle-aged man with Graves disease.

This clonotype was recorded many times. V and J are TRBV6-1 and TRBJ2-1; 9 nucleotides line up with TRBD2. The CDR3 is 13 residues long. Germline CDR1 reads MNHNS; CDR2 reads SASEGT. Losses at the gene ends were 5 bases for V and 9 bases for J; bases not matched to a gene: 5. The DNA for the CDR3 is TGTGCCAGCAGTAATCTAGCGGGGCTTGAGCAGTTCTTC. Its protein product is CASSNLAGLEQFF.

This clonotype was picked up a small number of times. The CDR3 loop is CASSPRTAGGSYNEQFF. The CDR3 DNA sequence: TGTGCCAGCAGTCCAAGGACAGCGGGAGGGTCCTACAATGAGCAGTTCTTC. The rearrangement joins TRBV11-2 to TRBJ2-1; 10 bases map to TRBD2. Germline V gene data show CDR1 as SGHAT and CDR2 as FQNNGV. Germline trimming cut 6 bases from V and 1 base from J; bases unmatched to any gene: 9. The CDR3 runs to 17 residues.